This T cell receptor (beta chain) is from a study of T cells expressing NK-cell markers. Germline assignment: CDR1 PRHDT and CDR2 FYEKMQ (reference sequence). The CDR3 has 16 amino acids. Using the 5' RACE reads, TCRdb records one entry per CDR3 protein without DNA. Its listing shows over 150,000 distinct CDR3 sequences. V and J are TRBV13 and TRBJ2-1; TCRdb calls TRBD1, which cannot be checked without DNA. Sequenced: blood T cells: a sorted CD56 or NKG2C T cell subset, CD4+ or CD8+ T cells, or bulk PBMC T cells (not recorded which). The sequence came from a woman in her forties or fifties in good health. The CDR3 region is CASSSPQGTLLNEQFF.